Listed below are T cell receptor beta chains from one sample, sequenced in a study of a mutant IDH1 vaccine in newly diagnosed glioma. TCRdb keeps only in-frame clones here, not all; method: immunoSEQ multiplex PCR. The data contain approximately 37,000 clones, around four fifths of them seen just once; the ten biggest clones take up approximately 5.8%. These receptors have no identified antigens. The sequencing here drew on PBMCs, taken from a glioma patient whose treatment included an IDH1 peptide vaccine. Receptors originate from a man aged 45 to 65 with glioma. CDR3s include the opening cysteine and the closing phenylalanine or tryptophan. Each record gives: D gene, clone size, J gene, V gene, CDR3 protein, CDR3 DNA. The D gene is left open where the match is weak. Clone size is stated in some rows and not others, as once, few, many or a class when expanded.

TRBD1,-,TRBJ2-5,TRBV5-1,CASWDSVEETQYF,TGCGCCAGCTGGGACAGCGTTGAAGAGACCCAGTACTTC
-,few,TRBJ2-2,TRBV5-1,CASSLDGELFF,TGCGCCAGCAGCTTGGATGGGGAGCTGTTTTTT
-,-,TRBJ2-2,TRBV11-2,CASSLAAGEAGELFF,TGTGCCAGCAGCTTAGCGGCAGGGGAGGCCGGGGAGCTGTTTTTT
-,-,TRBJ2-7,TRBV2,CASSEESGEYYEQYF,TGTGCCAGCAGTGAAGAGTCAGGGGAGTACTACGAGCAGTACTTC
TRBD1,-,TRBJ2-1,TRBV7-9,CASSPGQGGVNEQFF,TGTGCCAGCAGCCCGGGACAGGGAGGGGTCAATGAGCAGTTCTTC
TRBD1,-,TRBJ1-1,TRBV30,CAWSVQLTGGSTEAFF,TGTGCCTGGAGTGTACAGTTAACAGGGGGTTCCACTGAAGCTTTCTTT
-,-,TRBJ1-2,TRBV2,CASSVDSLYGYTF,TGTGCCAGCAGTGTGGACAGCCTCTATGGCTACACCTTC
-,few,TRBJ1-1,TRBV2,CASSERTVGEGHTEAFF,TGTGCCAGCAGTGAGAGGACAGTGGGGGAAGGCCACACTGAAGCTTTCTTT
-,-,TRBJ1-5,TRBV27,CASSLGGVGSNQPQHF,TGTGCCAGCAGTTTGGGGGGGGTCGGAAGCAATCAGCCCCAGCATTTT
-,-,TRBJ2-2,TRBV9,CASSPWGDTGELFF,TGTGCCAGCAGCCCCTGGGGGGACACCGGGGAGCTGTTTTTT
TRBD1,-,TRBJ1-2,TRBV29-1,CSVVTGGGYTF,TGCAGCGTGGTTACAGGGGGCGGCTACACCTTC
-,-,TRBJ2-2,TRBV5-6,CASSLWYMGHTGELFF,TGTGCCAGCAGCTTGTGGTACATGGGTCACACCGGGGAGCTGTTTTTT
-,-,TRBJ1-6,TRBV9,CASSARRGDNSPLHF,TGTGCCAGCAGCGCCCGAAGGGGGGATAATTCACCCCTCCACTTT
-,-,TRBJ2-7,TRBV5-1,CASSLAHGGDEQYF,TGCGCCAGCAGCTTAGCACACGGAGGCGACGAGCAGTACTTC
TRBD1,-,TRBJ1-3,TRBV30,CAWSWTGGNTIYF,TGTGCCTGGAGTTGGACAGGGGGAAACACCATATATTTT
TRBD1,-,TRBJ1-1,TRBV7-8,CASSRQGLENTEAFF,TGTGCCAGCAGCCGACAGGGTTTGGAGAACACTGAAGCTTTCTTT
TRBD1,-,TRBJ1-2,TRBV5-5,CASSPTGGRDYGYTF,TGTGCCAGCAGCCCTACAGGGGGCAGGGACTATGGCTACACCTTC
-,-,TRBJ1-1,TRBV5-6,CASQRGGSTPEAFF,TGTGCCTCCCAACGGGGGGGCTCAACCCCTGAAGCTTTCTTT
-,-,TRBJ2-1,TRBV21-1,CASSKWDSYNEQFF,TGTGCCAGCAGCAAATGGGACTCCTACAATGAGCAGTTCTTC
TRBD1,few,TRBJ1-1,TRBV28,CASSFRTGVTEAFF,TGTGCCAGCAGTTTCAGGACAGGGGTGACTGAAGCTTTCTTT
-,-,TRBJ1-6,TRBV9,CASSVEGQVHSPLHF,TGTGCCAGCAGCGTAGAAGGTCAGGTTCATTCACCCCTCCACTTT
-,-,TRBJ1-6,TRBV30,CAWRLYNSPLHF,TGTGCCTGGAGACTCTATAATTCACCCCTCCACTTT
-,-,TRBJ2-1,TRBV7-2,CASSLVPSSYNEQFF,TGTGCCAGCAGCTTAGTTCCGAGCTCCTACAATGAGCAGTTCTTC
-,-,TRBJ1-2,TRBV30,CAWSPGGATNYGYTF,TGTGCCTGGAGTCCCGGGGGGGCCACTAACTATGGCTACACCTTC
TRBD1,-,TRBJ1-2,TRBV2,CASSTSRGQGYTF,TGTGCCAGCAGTACCAGCAGGGGGCAAGGCTACACCTTC
TRBD1,once,TRBJ1-1,TRBV9,CASSVGTGTMNTEAFF,TGTGCCAGCAGCGTGGGGACAGGGACGATGAACACTGAAGCTTTCTTT
-,-,TRBJ1-1,TRBV6-5,CASSLRLGDTEAFF,TGTGCCAGCAGTCTACGTCTGGGGGACACTGAAGCTTTCTTT
TRBD1,-,TRBJ1-5,TRBV19,CASSMGGQGEQPQHF,TGTGCCAGTAGTATGGGGGGACAGGGAGAACAGCCCCAGCATTTT
TRBD1,-,TRBJ1-4,TRBV9,CASSSGTGSEKLFF,TGTGCCAGCAGCTCGGGGACAGGTAGCGAAAAACTGTTTTTT
-,-,TRBJ2-7,TRBV6-5,CASIRGKEVYF,TGTGCCAGCATCAGAGGAAAAGAGGTCTACTTC
-,once,TRBJ2-1,TRBV27,CASSLSPTQGNEQFF,TGTGCCAGCAGTTTATCCCCCACACAGGGCAATGAGCAGTTCTTC
-,-,TRBJ1-2,TRBV20-1,CSASSMGGYTF,TGCAGTGCGTCCTCGATGGGTGGCTACACCTTC
-,once,TRBJ2-4,TRBV2,CASRLENIQYF,TGTGCCTCCCGGTTGGAAAACATTCAGTACTTC
-,-,TRBJ2-1,TRBV29-1,CSSGGAKDNEQFF,TGCAGCTCTGGCGGGGCGAAGGACAATGAGCAGTTCTTC
-,once,TRBJ2-5,TRBV7-2,CASSLELQETQYF,TGTGCCAGCAGCTTAGAGCTTCAAGAGACCCAGTACTTC
TRBD1,-,TRBJ1-2,TRBV6-5,CASSYGRGIDGYTF,TGTGCCAGCAGTTACGGCAGGGGGATTGATGGCTACACCTTC
TRBD1,-,TRBJ1-4,TRBV7-9,CASSWDRGNEKLFF,TGTGCCAGCAGCTGGGACAGGGGCAATGAAAAACTGTTTTTT
-,-,TRBJ1-1,TRBV19,CASRQGGVTEAFF,TGTGCCAGTAGGCAGGGAGGTGTCACTGAAGCTTTCTTT
TRBD2,-,TRBJ2-1,TRBV2,CASGNSGGSSSYNEQFF,TGTGCCAGCGGAAATAGCGGGGGGTCTAGCTCCTACAATGAGCAGTTCTTC
-,-,TRBJ1-1,TRBV19,CASSTPGSYTEAFF,TGTGCCAGTAGTACCCCGGGCAGCTACACTGAAGCTTTCTTT
-,few,TRBJ2-4,TRBV11-3,CASSLDSGSGNIQYF,TGTGCCAGCAGCTTAGATTCAGGGAGTGGGAACATTCAGTACTTC
-,-,TRBJ1-2,TRBV25-1,CASSQGQVYGYTF,TGTGCCAGCAGCCAGGGGCAGGTCTATGGCTACACCTTC
-,-,TRBJ1-1,TRBV30,CAWSPTNTEAFF,TGTGCCTGGAGCCCCACCAACACTGAAGCTTTCTTT
TRBD1,-,TRBJ2-3,TRBV30,CAWSAPGTGTADTQYF,TGTGCCTGGAGTGCACCCGGGACAGGGACGGCAGATACGCAGTATTTT
TRBD2,-,TRBJ2-5,TRBV7-2,CASSLWGLAGDDSETQYF,TGTGCCAGCAGCTTATGGGGACTAGCGGGGGATGACTCAGAGACCCAGTACTTC
TRBD1,-,TRBJ1-4,TRBV30,CATNRDSFSEKLFF,TGTGCCACCAACCGGGACAGTTTTTCGGAAAAACTGTTTTTT